This T cell receptor (beta chain) was recovered during a study of technical replicates of blood from a few donors. The data were produced by immunoSEQ multiplex PCR, yet TCRdb's version contains in-frame clones alone and is incomplete. This table has 87,000 or so clones, around 93% appearing once. This TCR was sampled from a human donor in good health. The sample consisted of T cells isolated from PBMCs.

In DNA form, the CDR3 reads TGTGCCAGCTCCCTCCAGGCCGGACAGCGCTCCTACGAGCAGTACTTC. It translates to CASSLQAGQRSYEQYF. The V call is TRBV27, the J call TRBJ2-7, with a tentative D call TRBD1 (6 bases). Trimming took 8 bases from V and 0 from J, leaving 20 bases between them. Germline values: CDR1 MNHEY, CDR2 SMNVEV (reference sequence). The CDR3 is 16 amino acids.